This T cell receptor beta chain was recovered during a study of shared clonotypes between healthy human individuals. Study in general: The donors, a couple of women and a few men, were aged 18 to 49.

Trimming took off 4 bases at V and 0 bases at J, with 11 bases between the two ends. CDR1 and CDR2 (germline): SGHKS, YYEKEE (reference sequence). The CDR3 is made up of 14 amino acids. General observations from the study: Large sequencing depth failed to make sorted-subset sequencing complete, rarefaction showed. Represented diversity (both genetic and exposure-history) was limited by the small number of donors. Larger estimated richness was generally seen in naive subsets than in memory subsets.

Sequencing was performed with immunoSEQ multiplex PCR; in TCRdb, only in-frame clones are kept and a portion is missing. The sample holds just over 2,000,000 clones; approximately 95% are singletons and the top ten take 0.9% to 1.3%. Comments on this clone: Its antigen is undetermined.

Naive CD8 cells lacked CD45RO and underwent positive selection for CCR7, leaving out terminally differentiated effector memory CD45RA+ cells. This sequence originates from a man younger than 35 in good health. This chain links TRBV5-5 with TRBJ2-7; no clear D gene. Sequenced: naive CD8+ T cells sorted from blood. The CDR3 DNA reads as TGTGCCAGCAGCCTAGACACGTCCTCCTACGAGCAGTACTTC. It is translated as CASSLDTSSYEQYF. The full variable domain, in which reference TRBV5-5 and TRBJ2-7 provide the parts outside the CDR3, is DAGVTQSPTHLIKTRGQQVTLRCSPISGHKSVSWYQQVLGQGPQFIFQYYEKEERGRGNFPDRFSARQFPNYSSELNVNALLLGDSALYLCASSLDTSSYEQYFGPGTRLTVT.